This T cell receptor (beta chain) is from a study of blood T cell repertoires in COVID-19. On the study more broadly: The United States, Italy and Spain were the sources of the acute and convalescent COVID-19 samples. PBMCs, B-cell-depleted T cells, or T cells provided the cDNA or gDNA that made up the material.

Some clones are missing from TCRdb's copy, which holds only in-frame ones; the method was immunoSEQ multiplex PCR. The data contain tens of thousands of clones, approximately 86% of them singletons. Looked up from germline, CDR1 is SEHNR and CDR2 is FQNEAQ (reference sequence). The CDR3 covers 12 residues. Trimming took 3 bases from V and 8 from J, leaving 10 bases between them. The sequence was collected from a woman of 80 years or more with active or convalescent COVID-19. The V and J genes are TRBV7-9 and TRBJ1-2; D is perhaps TRBD1 (6 bases). Input material: peripheral blood. This CDR3 is CASSFNREGYTF. In DNA, the CDR3 is TGTGCCAGCAGCTTTAACAGGGAAGGCTACACCTTC.